These T cell receptor beta chains were read from a single sample in a study of response to subunit inactivated influenza vaccine. TCRdb analysed the RT-PCR reads with MiXCR anew, one entry per CDR3 protein. The sample comprises some 640,000 distinct CDR3 sequences, over 11% of which are singletons, and 5.5% to 7% rests with the top ten. The specimen was PBMCs from blood, collected around 15 days before vaccination. These receptors originate from a man between 45 and 60 years old who received an inactivated influenza vaccine. Each CDR3 is given without its conserved first and last residue.

CDR3 protein	V gene	CDR3 length	J gene
AIRIDRVAGPGEQF	TRBV27	14	TRBJ2-1
ASRPLTGGLYEQY	TRBV5-1	13	TRBJ2-7
ASSPMGSEAF	TRBV2	10	TRBJ1-1
ASTRGGNTIY	TRBV12-3/TRBV12-4	10	TRBJ1-3
ASSLSGQTVYGYT	TRBV28	13	TRBJ1-2
ASSQDAGSYEQY	TRBV3-1	12	TRBJ2-7
SAGPGGTSGAGF	TRBV29-1	12	TRBJ2-1
ASSLWTGDHEQF	TRBV5-1	12	TRBJ2-1
ASSPTSHIAPPDTQY	TRBV12-3/TRBV12-4	15	TRBJ2-3
ASRWTDSYGYT	TRBV12-3/TRBV12-4	11	TRBJ1-2
ASSLSSTGVSEQY	TRBV27	13	TRBJ2-7
SASQGAEAF	TRBV20-1	9	TRBJ1-1
SARVLLAGATTETQY	TRBV20-1	15	TRBJ2-5
ASRRDGQGVSGYT	TRBV3-1	13	TRBJ1-2
ASSVRGHQPQH	TRBV12-3/TRBV12-4	11	TRBJ1-5
ASSSDWSEQF	TRBV6-5	10	TRBJ2-1
ASSLWAHKGYNEQF	TRBV28	14	TRBJ2-1